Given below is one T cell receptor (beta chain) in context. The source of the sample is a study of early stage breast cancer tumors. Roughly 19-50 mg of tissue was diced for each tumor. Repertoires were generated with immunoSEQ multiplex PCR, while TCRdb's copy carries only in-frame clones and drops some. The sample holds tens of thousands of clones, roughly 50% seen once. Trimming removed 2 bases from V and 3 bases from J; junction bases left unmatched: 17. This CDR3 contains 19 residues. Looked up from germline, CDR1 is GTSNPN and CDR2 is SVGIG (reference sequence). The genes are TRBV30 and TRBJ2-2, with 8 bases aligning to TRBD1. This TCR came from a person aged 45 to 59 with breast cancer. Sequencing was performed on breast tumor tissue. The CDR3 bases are TGTGCCTGGAGTTCCTGGACAGGGTGGGGACAAGCTGACACCGGGGAGCTGTTTTTT. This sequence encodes CAWSSWTGWGQADTGELFF.